The T cell receptor (beta chain) under discussion was sequenced for a study of blood T cell repertoires in COVID-19. Study overall: The study drew acute and convalescent COVID-19 samples from the United States, Italy and Spain. Sample material is recorded as cDNA or gDNA derived from T cells, B-cell-depleted T cells, or PBMCs.

V shed 7 bases and J shed 3 bases, with 9 bases lying between them. The length of the CDR3 is 12 residues. Per germline, CDR1 LNHDA and CDR2 SQIVND (reference sequence). Original processing notes: By means of reference gene primer amplification, nucleated cell counts were estimated. The table came from immunoSEQ multiplex PCR; TCRdb's copy has only in-frame clones and leaves some out. The V and J calls and clone size were taken over from that table, and D and trimming were inferred from the DNA. The sample consists of 200,000 or so clones, roughly 81% of them appearing once. The table lists this clone with a count of one.

Input material: peripheral blood. The sequence came from a woman in her seventies with active or convalescent COVID-19. The J gene is TRBJ1-2, the V gene TRBV19; D unclear. This CDR3 is CASTGDHYGYTF. DNA for the CDR3: TGTGCCAGTACGGGTGATCACTATGGCTACACCTTC.